One sample yielded the 3 T cell receptor beta chains listed below, sequenced in a study of blood T cell repertoires in COVID-19. Only in-frame clones appear in the TCRdb table, and some are missing; sequencing was by immunoSEQ multiplex PCR. The table records more than 9,000 clones, roughly 89% of them present only once. The sequenced material came from peripheral blood. These TCRs come from a woman aged 60-70 years with active COVID-19.

CDR3 DNA sequence: TGTGCCAGCAGCTTAAGCGTCTACGAGCAGTACTTC. This translates into CASSLSVYEQYF. This chain links TRBV7-2 with TRBJ2-7; D call uncertain. The CDR3 loop spans 12 amino acids. Per the germline V gene, CDR1 is SGHTA and CDR2 is FQGNSA. V was trimmed by 2 bases and J by 3 bases, leaving 5 bases between them.

This chain links TRBV19 with TRBJ1-1, with TRBD1 as a possible D gene (6 bases). Between the trimmed V and J ends, which lost 7 bases and 6 bases, there was a span of 21 bases. The CDR3 contains 15 residues. Germline-derived CDR1 and CDR2 are LNHDA and SQIVND (reference sequence). In DNA form, the CDR3 reads TGTGCCAGTATCCGGGGGGCCCCGGGAAATCCTGAAGCTTTCTTT. This sequence encodes CASIRGAPGNPEAFF.

The V gene is TRBV5-6, the J gene TRBJ1-6; 7 nucleotides line up with TRBD1. Trimming took 2 bases from V and 10 from J; bases not matched to a gene: 6. The length of the CDR3 is 14 residues. The germline V gene has CDR1 SGHDT and CDR2 YYEEEE. The CDR3 region is CASSFGQAGSPLHF. The CDR3 coding sequence is TGTGCCAGCAGCTTCGGACAGGCGGGATCACCCCTCCACTTT.